The rows below give T cell receptor beta chains drawn from one sample of a study of molecular identifiers for immune sequencing clone quantification. TCRdb independently ran MiXCR on the PCR reads; one entry per CDR3 protein. The profile covers 400,000 to 600,000 distinct CDR3 sequences, with around 21% appearing a single time and approximately 0.84% taken by the ten largest. The sequencing sample was made of naive CD8+ T cells from blood, with Jurkat cell RNA spiked in. The receptors shown here come from a human donor in good health. Some libraries in this study had Jurkat cell RNA spiked in. Both conserved end residues are part of each CDR3. The order of the fields is D gene, J gene, clone size, V gene, CDR3 DNA, CDR3 protein. D genes are given only for firm matches. Not all rows give a size; the values are once, few, many and, for expanded clones, a class.

d_gene: -
j_gene: TRBJ2-7
abundance: -
v_gene: TRBV10-2
CDR3nt: TGCGCCAGCAGTGCCGGGACACCTTCCGAGCAGTACTTC
CDR3aa: CASSAGTPSEQYF

d_gene: TRBD1
j_gene: TRBJ2-5
abundance: few
v_gene: TRBV13
CDR3nt: TGTGCCAGCAGCCCGACAGGGGGCATGCACCAAGAGACCCAGTACTTC
CDR3aa: CASSPTGGMHQETQYF

d_gene: TRBD2
j_gene: TRBJ2-1
abundance: few
v_gene: TRBV28
CDR3nt: TGTGCCAGCGGTCGGCTAGCGGGAGTATTAGGTGAGCAGTTCTTC
CDR3aa: CASGRLAGVLGEQFF

d_gene: -
j_gene: TRBJ2-3
abundance: -
v_gene: TRBV6-2/TRBV6-3
CDR3nt: TGTGCCAGCAGTTACGAAGCGAGGGGCCGGGGCACAGATACGCAGTATTTT
CDR3aa: CASSYEARGRGTDTQYF

d_gene: -
j_gene: TRBJ2-5
abundance: many
v_gene: TRBV11-2
CDR3nt: TGTGCCAGCAGCTTACACCGGGCCCAAGAGACCCAGTACTTC
CDR3aa: CASSLHRAQETQYF

d_gene: TRBD2
j_gene: TRBJ2-7
abundance: -
v_gene: TRBV28
CDR3nt: TGTGCCAGCAGTTTTCGGGGGACTAGCGGCTACGAGCAGTACTTC
CDR3aa: CASSFRGTSGYEQYF

d_gene: -
j_gene: TRBJ2-3
abundance: few
v_gene: TRBV18
CDR3nt: TGTGCCAGCTCACTAACCGGCGTCAGGAGGTCACTGGATACGCAGTATTTT
CDR3aa: CASSLTGVRRSLDTQYF

d_gene: -
j_gene: TRBJ2-7
abundance: many
v_gene: TRBV6-2/TRBV6-3
CDR3nt: TGTGCCAGCAGTGACATCGAACCTTACGAGCAGTACTTC
CDR3aa: CASSDIEPYEQYF

d_gene: -
j_gene: TRBJ1-1
abundance: few
v_gene: TRBV4-3
CDR3nt: TGCGCCAGCAGCCAAGATCTGGCAGGCGACACTGAAGCTTTCTTT
CDR3aa: CASSQDLAGDTEAFF

d_gene: -
j_gene: TRBJ1-1
abundance: -
v_gene: TRBV19
CDR3nt: TGTGCCAGTAAATCGAACATTAATATGCGTACTGAAGCTTTCTTT
CDR3aa: CASKSNINMRTEAFF

d_gene: -
j_gene: TRBJ2-1
abundance: many
v_gene: TRBV19
CDR3nt: TGTGCCAGTAGTCTCCCCGGGGCCTTCAGTGAGCAGTTCTTC
CDR3aa: CASSLPGAFSEQFF

d_gene: -
j_gene: TRBJ2-2
abundance: -
v_gene: TRBV7-9
CDR3nt: TGTGCCAGCAGCTTAGCGGAGGGGCAGGAGAACACCGGGGAGCTGTTTTTT
CDR3aa: CASSLAEGQENTGELFF

d_gene: -
j_gene: TRBJ2-5
abundance: many
v_gene: TRBV6-5
CDR3nt: TGTGCCAGCAGCGACCTCCGTATAAAAGAGACCCAGTACTTC
CDR3aa: CASSDLRIKETQYF

d_gene: -
j_gene: TRBJ2-2
abundance: -
v_gene: TRBV6-2/TRBV6-3
CDR3nt: TGTGCCAGCATGGAGCTGAACACCGGGGAGCTGTTTTTT
CDR3aa: CASMELNTGELFF

d_gene: TRBD2
j_gene: TRBJ2-3
abundance: -
v_gene: TRBV2
CDR3nt: TGTGCCAGCAACTCTGCGGGACTAGCGGGAGTTGTAGATACGCAGTATTTT
CDR3aa: CASNSAGLAGVVDTQYF

d_gene: TRBD1
j_gene: TRBJ2-7
abundance: -
v_gene: TRBV6-2/TRBV6-3
CDR3nt: TGTGCCAGCAGTTGGGACAGCGGTGGGACAACTGCCTACGAGCAGTACTTC
CDR3aa: CASSWDSGGTTAYEQYF

d_gene: TRBD2
j_gene: TRBJ2-5
abundance: many
v_gene: TRBV12-3/TRBV12-4
CDR3nt: TGTGCCAGTCAGGACAGGGGGTTACTAGCGGGAGGAAAGACCCAGTACTTC
CDR3aa: CASQDRGLLAGGKTQYF

d_gene: -
j_gene: TRBJ1-6
abundance: -
v_gene: TRBV12-3/TRBV12-4
CDR3nt: TGTGCCAGCAGCCCCGCGACAGGACTAAATTCACCCCTCCACTTT
CDR3aa: CASSPATGLNSPLHF

d_gene: -
j_gene: TRBJ1-5
abundance: many
v_gene: TRBV6-1
CDR3nt: TGTGCCAGCAGGGGCAATCAGCCCCAGCATTTT
CDR3aa: CASRGNQPQHF

d_gene: -
j_gene: TRBJ2-2
abundance: -
v_gene: TRBV2
CDR3nt: TGTGCCAGCAGTGAAGTCCCTAGCCTGTACACCGGGGAGCTGTTTTTT
CDR3aa: CASSEVPSLYTGELFF

d_gene: TRBD2
j_gene: TRBJ2-3
abundance: -
v_gene: TRBV7-9
CDR3nt: TGTGCCAGCAGCTTAGCCGGGACTAGCGGGGGTCTAAGTTCGCAGTATTTT
CDR3aa: CASSLAGTSGGLSSQYF

d_gene: TRBD2
j_gene: TRBJ2-3
abundance: few
v_gene: TRBV9
CDR3nt: TGTGCCAGCAGCGTAGCCGGAGCGGGGGGGCTCGATACGCAGTATTTT
CDR3aa: CASSVAGAGGLDTQYF

d_gene: -
j_gene: TRBJ1-2
abundance: -
v_gene: TRBV10-2
CDR3nt: TGCGCCAGCAGAAAACCCCGACTGGACGCGCCCTCAAACTATGGCTACACCTTC
CDR3aa: CASRKPRLDAPSNYGYTF

d_gene: -
j_gene: TRBJ1-5
abundance: few
v_gene: TRBV28
CDR3nt: TGTGCCAGCAGTTTTATATTTAGCAATCAGCCCCAGCATTTT
CDR3aa: CASSFIFSNQPQHF

d_gene: -
j_gene: TRBJ1-5
abundance: -
v_gene: TRBV12-3/TRBV12-4
CDR3nt: TGTGCCGGCAGTTCCATTGGGAGCAATCAGCCCCAGCATTTT
CDR3aa: CAGSSIGSNQPQHF

d_gene: -
j_gene: TRBJ2-7
abundance: many
v_gene: TRBV13
CDR3nt: TGTGCCAGCAGCTTAGGCTCGGGAGTACCCTACGAGCAGTACTTC
CDR3aa: CASSLGSGVPYEQYF

d_gene: -
j_gene: TRBJ2-5
abundance: few
v_gene: TRBV7-9
CDR3nt: TGTGCCAGCAGCTCCATAGGGGAAGAGACCCAGTACTTC
CDR3aa: CASSSIGEETQYF

d_gene: -
j_gene: TRBJ1-1
abundance: many
v_gene: TRBV30
CDR3nt: TGTGCCTGGACCCATCCGGGCCGGGGGAACACTGAAGCTTTCTTT
CDR3aa: CAWTHPGRGNTEAFF

d_gene: -
j_gene: TRBJ1-1
abundance: -
v_gene: TRBV4-1
CDR3nt: TGCGCCAGCAGCCCAGTCAGGGGTCCGAACACTGAAGCTTTCTTT
CDR3aa: CASSPVRGPNTEAFF

d_gene: -
j_gene: TRBJ1-6
abundance: many
v_gene: TRBV29-1
CDR3nt: TGCAGCGTTGAGGACGGATATAATTCACCCCTCCACTTT
CDR3aa: CSVEDGYNSPLHF

d_gene: -
j_gene: TRBJ2-1
abundance: -
v_gene: TRBV7-9
CDR3nt: TGTGCCAGCAGCGGCACGATAGACCCTAGCTCCTACAATGAGCAGCTCTTC
CDR3aa: CASSGTIDPSSYNEQLF

d_gene: -
j_gene: TRBJ2-6
abundance: many
v_gene: TRBV21-1
CDR3nt: TGTGCCAGCAGCGCCCAAGATAGGGGGACAGAGACTCAGTATCAAGGGGCCAACGTCCTGACTTTC
CDR3aa: CASSAQDRGTETQYQGANVLTF

d_gene: -
j_gene: TRBJ2-7
abundance: many
v_gene: TRBV6-5
CDR3nt: TGTGCCAGCAGTTTCTCCGGGACACGCTACGAGCAGTACTTC
CDR3aa: CASSFSGTRYEQYF

d_gene: -
j_gene: TRBJ2-1
abundance: many
v_gene: TRBV28
CDR3nt: TGTGCCAGCAGCACTGACAATGAGCAGTTCTTC
CDR3aa: CASSTDNEQFF

d_gene: -
j_gene: TRBJ1-5
abundance: many
v_gene: TRBV20-1
CDR3nt: TGCAGTGCTAGAGTTCCGGTGGAGTATAGCAATCAGCCCCAGCATTTT
CDR3aa: CSARVPVEYSNQPQHF

d_gene: -
j_gene: TRBJ1-1
abundance: -
v_gene: TRBV11-2
CDR3nt: TGTGCCAGCAGCTTAGAAAGAGGGAGCGGCTTGGACACTGAAGCTTTCTTT
CDR3aa: CASSLERGSGLDTEAFF

d_gene: -
j_gene: TRBJ1-1
abundance: many
v_gene: TRBV9
CDR3nt: TGTGCCAGCAGCGTAGAAGGGGTTGACACTGAAGCTTTCTTT
CDR3aa: CASSVEGVDTEAFF

d_gene: -
j_gene: TRBJ1-4
abundance: -
v_gene: TRBV28
CDR3nt: TGTGCCAGTTGGGGATGGGGAAATAATGAAAAACTGTTTTTT
CDR3aa: CASWGWGNNEKLFF

d_gene: -
j_gene: TRBJ2-7
abundance: few
v_gene: TRBV4-1
CDR3nt: TGCGCCAGCAGCCTGGGACCGGCTGGGTACGAGCAGTACTTC
CDR3aa: CASSLGPAGYEQYF

d_gene: -
j_gene: TRBJ2-7
abundance: -
v_gene: TRBV6-6
CDR3nt: TGTGCCAGCAGTTATAGCCCAGACTACGAGCAGTACTTC
CDR3aa: CASSYSPDYEQYF